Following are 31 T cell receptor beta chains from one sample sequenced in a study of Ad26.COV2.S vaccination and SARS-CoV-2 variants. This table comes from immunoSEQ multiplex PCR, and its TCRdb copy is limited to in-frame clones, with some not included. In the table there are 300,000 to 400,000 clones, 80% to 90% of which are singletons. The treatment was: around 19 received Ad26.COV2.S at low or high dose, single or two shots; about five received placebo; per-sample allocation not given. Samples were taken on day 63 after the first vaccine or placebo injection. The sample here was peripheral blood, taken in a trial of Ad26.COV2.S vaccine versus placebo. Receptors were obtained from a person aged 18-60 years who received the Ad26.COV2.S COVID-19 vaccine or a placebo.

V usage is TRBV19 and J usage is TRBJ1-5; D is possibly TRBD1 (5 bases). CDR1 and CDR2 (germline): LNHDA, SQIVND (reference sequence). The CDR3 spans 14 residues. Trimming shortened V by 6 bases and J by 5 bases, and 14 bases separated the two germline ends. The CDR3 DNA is TGTGCCAGTAGCTGGACATTCGGGGATCAGCCCCAGCATTTT. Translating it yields CASSWTFGDQPQHF.

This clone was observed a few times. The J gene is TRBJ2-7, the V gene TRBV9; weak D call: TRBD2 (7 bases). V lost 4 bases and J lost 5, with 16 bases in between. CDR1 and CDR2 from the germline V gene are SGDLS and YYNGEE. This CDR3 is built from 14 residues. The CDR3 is CASSPGGPSHEQYF. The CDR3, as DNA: TGTGCCAGCAGCCCCGGGGGGCCCAGCCACGAGCAGTACTTC. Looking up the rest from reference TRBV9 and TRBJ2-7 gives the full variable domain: DSGVTQTPKHLITATGQRVTLRCSPRSGDLSVYWYQQSLDQGLQFLIQYYNGEERAKGNILERFSAQQFPDLHSELNLSSLELGDSALYFCASSPGGPSHEQYFGPGTRLTVT.

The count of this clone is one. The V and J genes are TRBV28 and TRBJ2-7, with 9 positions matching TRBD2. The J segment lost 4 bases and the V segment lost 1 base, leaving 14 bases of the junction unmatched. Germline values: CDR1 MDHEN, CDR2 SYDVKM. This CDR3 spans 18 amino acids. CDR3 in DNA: TGTGCCAGCAGTTTATTCGGTAGCGCTAGCGGGAAAGGATACGAGCAGTACTTC. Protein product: CASSLFGSASGKGYEQYF.

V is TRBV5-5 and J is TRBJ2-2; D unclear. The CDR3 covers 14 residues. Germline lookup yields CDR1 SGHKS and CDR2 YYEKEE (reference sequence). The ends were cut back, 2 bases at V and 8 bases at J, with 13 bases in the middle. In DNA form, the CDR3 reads TGTGCCAGCAGCTTAATGGTTGCTGCAGGGGAGCTGTTTTTT. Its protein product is CASSLMVAAGELFF.

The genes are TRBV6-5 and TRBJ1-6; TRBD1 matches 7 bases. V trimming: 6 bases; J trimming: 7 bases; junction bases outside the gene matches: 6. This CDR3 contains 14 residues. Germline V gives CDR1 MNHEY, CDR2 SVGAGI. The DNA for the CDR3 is TGTGCCAGCAGGAAACAGGGGCCGAATTCACCCCTCCACTTT. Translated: CASRKQGPNSPLHF.

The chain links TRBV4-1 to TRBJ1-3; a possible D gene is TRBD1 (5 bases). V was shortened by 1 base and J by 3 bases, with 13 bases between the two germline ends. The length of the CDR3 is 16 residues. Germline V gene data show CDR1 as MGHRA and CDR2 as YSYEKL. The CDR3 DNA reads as TGCGCCAGCAGCCAAGGACAGCCTTGGATTGGAAACACCATATATTTT. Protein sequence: CASSQGQPWIGNTIYF.

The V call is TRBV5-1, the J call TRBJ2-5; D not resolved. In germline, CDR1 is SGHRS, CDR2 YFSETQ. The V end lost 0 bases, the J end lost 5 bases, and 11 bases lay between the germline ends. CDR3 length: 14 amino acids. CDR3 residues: CASSLGGSGETQYF. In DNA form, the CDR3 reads TGCGCCAGCAGCTTGGGTGGTTCTGGGGAGACCCAGTACTTC.

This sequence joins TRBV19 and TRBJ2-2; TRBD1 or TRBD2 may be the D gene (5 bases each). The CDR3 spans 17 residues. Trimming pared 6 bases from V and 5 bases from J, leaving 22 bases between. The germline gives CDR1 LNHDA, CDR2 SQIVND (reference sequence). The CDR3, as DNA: TGTGCCAGTAGCCCATCCGGGACCTCTGAGGGGACCGGGGAGCTGTTTTTT. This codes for CASSPSGTSEGTGELFF.

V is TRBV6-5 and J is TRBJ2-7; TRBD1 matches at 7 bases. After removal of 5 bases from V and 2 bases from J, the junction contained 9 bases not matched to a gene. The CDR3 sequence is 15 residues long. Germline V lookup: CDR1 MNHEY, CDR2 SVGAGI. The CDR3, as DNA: TGTGCCAGCAGTAACCGGGACAGACCTACCTACGAGCAGTACTTC. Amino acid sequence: CASSNRDRPTYEQYF.

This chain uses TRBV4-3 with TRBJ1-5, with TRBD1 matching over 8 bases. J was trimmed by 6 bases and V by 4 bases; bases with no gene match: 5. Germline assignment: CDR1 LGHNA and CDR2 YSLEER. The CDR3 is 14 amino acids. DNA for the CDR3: TGCGCCAGCAGCCGATGGACAGGGAGTCAGCCCCAGCATTTT. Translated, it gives CASSRWTGSQPQHF.

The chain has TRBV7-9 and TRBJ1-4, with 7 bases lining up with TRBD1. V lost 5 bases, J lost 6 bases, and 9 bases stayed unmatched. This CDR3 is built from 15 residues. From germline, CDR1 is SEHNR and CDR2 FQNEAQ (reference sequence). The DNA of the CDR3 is TGTGCCAGCAGCCTAGGGACAGTTGGGGATGAAAAACTGTTTTTT. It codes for CASSLGTVGDEKLFF.

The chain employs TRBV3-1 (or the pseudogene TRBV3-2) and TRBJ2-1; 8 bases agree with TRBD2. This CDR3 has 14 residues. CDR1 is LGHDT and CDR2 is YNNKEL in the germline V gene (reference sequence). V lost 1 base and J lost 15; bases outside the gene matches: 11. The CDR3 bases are TGTGCCAGCAGCCAAGTCAGCGGAGCGGGGGCCGGGTTCTTC. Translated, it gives CASSQVSGAGAGFF.

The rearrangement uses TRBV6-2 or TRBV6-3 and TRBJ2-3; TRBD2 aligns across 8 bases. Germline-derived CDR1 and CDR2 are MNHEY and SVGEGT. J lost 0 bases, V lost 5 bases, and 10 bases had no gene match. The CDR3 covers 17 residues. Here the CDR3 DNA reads TGTGCCAGCAGTCCCCGGGGGGGGTTCCCTAGCACAGATACGCAGTATTTT. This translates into CASSPRGGFPSTDTQYF.

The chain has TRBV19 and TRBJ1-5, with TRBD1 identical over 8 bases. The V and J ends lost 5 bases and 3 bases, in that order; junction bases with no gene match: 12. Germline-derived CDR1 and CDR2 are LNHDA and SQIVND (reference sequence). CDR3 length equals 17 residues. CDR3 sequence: CASSSRDRGPFNQPQHF. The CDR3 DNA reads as TGTGCCAGTAGTTCCCGCGACAGGGGCCCTTTCAATCAGCCCCAGCATTTT. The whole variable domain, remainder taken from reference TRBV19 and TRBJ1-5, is DGGITQSPKYLFRKEGQNVTLSCEQNLNHDAMYWYRQDPGQGLRLIYYSQIVNDFQKGDIAEGYSVSREKKESFPLTVTSAQKNPTAFYLCASSSRDRGPFNQPQHFGDGTRLSIL.

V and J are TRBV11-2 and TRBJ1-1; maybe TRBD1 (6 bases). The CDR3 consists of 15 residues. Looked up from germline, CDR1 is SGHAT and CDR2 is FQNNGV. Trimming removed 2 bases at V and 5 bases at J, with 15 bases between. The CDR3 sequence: CASSLYSGVRTEAFF. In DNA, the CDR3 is TGTGCCAGCAGCTTATACTCAGGGGTTAGGACTGAAGCTTTCTTT. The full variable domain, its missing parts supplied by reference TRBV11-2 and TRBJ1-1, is EAGVAQSPRYKIIEKRQSVAFWCNPISGHATLYWYQQILGQGPKLLIQFQNNGVVDDSQLPKDRFSAERLKGVDSTLKIQPAKLEDSAVYLCASSLYSGVRTEAFFGQGTRLTVV.

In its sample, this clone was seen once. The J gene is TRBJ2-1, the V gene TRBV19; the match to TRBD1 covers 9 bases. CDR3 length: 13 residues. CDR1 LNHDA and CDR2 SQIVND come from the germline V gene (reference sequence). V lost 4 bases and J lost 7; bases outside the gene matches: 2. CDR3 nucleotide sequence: TGTGCCAGTAGTAGGACAGGGGCTAATGAGCAGTTCTTC. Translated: CASSRTGANEQFF.

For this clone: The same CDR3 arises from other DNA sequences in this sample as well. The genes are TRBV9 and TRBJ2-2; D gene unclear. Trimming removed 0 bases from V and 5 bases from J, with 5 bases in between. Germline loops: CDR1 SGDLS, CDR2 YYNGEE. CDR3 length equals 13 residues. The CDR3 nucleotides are TGTGCCAGCAGCGTAGGGGGAACCGGGGAGCTGTTTTTT. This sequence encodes CASSVGGTGELFF.

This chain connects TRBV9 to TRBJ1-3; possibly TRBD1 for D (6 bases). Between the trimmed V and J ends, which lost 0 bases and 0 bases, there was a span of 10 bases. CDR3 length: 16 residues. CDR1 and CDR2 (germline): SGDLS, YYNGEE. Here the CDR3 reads CASSVAQGYSGNTIYF. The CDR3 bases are TGTGCCAGCAGCGTAGCACAGGGATACTCTGGAAACACCATATATTTT.

CDR3 coding DNA: TGTGCCAGCAGCCCGCGACAGGGTTTAGGGACTGAAGCTTTCTTT. Its protein product is CASSPRQGLGTEAFF. The rearrangement joins TRBV7-9 to TRBJ1-1; 7 bases match TRBD1. The V segment lost 5 bases and the J segment 5 bases; nucleotides outside the gene matches: 11. The CDR3 is 15 residues long. Germline CDR1 SEHNR, CDR2 FQNEAQ (reference sequence).

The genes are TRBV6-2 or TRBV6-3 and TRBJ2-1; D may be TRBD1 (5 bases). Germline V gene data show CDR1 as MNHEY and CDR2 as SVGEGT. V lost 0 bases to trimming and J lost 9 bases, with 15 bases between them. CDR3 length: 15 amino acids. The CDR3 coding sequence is TGTGCCAGCAGTTACTCCTTAACCCAGGGAACTGAGCAGTTCTTC. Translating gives CASSYSLTQGTEQFF.

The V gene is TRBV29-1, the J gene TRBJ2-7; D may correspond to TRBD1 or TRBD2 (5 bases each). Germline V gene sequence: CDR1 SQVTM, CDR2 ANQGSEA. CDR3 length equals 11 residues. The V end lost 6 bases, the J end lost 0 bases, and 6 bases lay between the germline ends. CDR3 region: CSVGDSYEQYF. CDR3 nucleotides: TGCAGCGTGGGGGACTCCTACGAGCAGTACTTC.

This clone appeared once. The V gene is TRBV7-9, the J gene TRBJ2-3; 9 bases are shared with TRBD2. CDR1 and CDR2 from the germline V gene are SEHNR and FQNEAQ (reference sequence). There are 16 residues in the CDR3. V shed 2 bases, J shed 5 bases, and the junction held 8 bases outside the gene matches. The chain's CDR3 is CASSLFAGGPEDTQYF. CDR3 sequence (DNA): TGTGCCAGCAGCTTATTCGCGGGAGGGCCGGAAGATACGCAGTATTTT.

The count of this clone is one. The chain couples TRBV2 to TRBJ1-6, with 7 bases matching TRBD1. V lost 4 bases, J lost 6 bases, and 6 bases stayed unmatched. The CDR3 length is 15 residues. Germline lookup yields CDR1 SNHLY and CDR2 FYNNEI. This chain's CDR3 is CASSAQGGGNSPLHF. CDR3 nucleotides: TGTGCCAGCAGTGCTCAGGGGGGAGGTAATTCACCCCTCCACTTT.

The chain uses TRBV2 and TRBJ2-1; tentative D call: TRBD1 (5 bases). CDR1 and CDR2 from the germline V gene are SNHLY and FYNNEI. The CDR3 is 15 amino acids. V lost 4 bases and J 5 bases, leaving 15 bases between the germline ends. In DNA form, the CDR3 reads TGTGCCAGCAGTGGGTCAGGGAATGCGGACAATGAGCAGTTCTTC. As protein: CASSGSGNADNEQFF.

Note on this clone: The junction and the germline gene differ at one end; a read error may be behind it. The CDR3 region has the DNA TGTGCCAGCAGCTTAGTCTTTGATTCCCCCCTCCACTTT. It specifies CASSLVFDSPLHF. V usage is TRBV7-2 and J usage is TRBJ1-6; D gene unclear. CDR3 length equals 13 residues. Germline loops: CDR1 SGHTA, CDR2 FQGNSA.

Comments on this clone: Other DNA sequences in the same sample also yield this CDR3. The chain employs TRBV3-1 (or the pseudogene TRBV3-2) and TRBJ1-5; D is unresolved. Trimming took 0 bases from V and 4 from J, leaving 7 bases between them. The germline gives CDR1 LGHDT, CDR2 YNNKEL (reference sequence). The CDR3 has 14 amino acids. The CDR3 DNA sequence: TGTGCCAGCAGCCAAGATGCAGGTAATCAGCCCCAGCATTTT. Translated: CASSQDAGNQPQHF.

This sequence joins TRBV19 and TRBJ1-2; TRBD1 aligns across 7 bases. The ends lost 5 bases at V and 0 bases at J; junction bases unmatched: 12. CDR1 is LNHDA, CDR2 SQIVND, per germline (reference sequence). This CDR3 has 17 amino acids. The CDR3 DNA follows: TGTGCCAGTAGTCCCGAGGGGGCGGATCAGACTAACTATGGCTACACCTTC. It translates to CASSPEGADQTNYGYTF.

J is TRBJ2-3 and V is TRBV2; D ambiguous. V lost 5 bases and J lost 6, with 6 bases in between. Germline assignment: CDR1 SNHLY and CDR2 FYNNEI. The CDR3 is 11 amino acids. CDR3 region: CASSIQDTQYF. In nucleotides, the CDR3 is TGTGCCAGCAGTATCCAGGATACGCAGTATTTT.

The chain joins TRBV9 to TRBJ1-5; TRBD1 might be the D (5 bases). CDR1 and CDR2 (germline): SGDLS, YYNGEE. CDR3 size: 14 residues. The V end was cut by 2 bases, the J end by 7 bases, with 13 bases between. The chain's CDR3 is CASSVGDTGQPQHF. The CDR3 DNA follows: TGTGCCAGCAGCGTGGGGGATACGGGACAGCCCCAGCATTTT.

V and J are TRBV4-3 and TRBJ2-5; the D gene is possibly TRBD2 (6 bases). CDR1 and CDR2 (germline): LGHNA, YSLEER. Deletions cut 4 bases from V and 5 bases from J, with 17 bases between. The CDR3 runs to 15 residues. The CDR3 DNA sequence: TGCGCCAGCAGCCGTTCGATTGGAGGGTCGGAGACCCAGTACTTC. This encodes CASSRSIGGSETQYF.

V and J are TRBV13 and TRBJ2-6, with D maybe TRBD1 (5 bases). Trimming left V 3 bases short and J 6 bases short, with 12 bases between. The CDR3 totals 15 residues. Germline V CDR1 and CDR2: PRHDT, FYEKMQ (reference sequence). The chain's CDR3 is CASSFRVVEANVLTF. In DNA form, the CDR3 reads TGTGCCAGCAGCTTCAGGGTAGTGGAGGCCAACGTCCTGACTTTC.